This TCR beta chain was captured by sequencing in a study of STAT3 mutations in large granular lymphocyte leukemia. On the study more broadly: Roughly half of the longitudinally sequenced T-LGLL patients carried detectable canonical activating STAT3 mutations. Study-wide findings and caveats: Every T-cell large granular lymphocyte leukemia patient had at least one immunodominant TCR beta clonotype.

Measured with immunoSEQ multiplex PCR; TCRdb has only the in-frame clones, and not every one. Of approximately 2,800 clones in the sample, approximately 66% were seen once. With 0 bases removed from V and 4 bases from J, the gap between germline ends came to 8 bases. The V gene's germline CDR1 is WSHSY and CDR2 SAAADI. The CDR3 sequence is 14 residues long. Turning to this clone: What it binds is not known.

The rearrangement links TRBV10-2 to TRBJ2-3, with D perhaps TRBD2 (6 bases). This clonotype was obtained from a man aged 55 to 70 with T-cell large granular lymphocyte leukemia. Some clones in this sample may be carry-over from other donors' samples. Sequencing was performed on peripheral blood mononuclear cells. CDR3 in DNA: TGCGCCAGCAGTGAGTCGACTAGGGCAGATACGCAGTATTTT. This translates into CASSESTRADTQYF.